The text below deals with one TCR beta chain. The source of the sample is a study of cytomegalovirus exposure and HLA in healthy donors. The donors were part of the approximately 130-subject validation cohort, which stood apart from the roughly 670-subject first cohort. The CDR3 covers 16 residues. Germline CDR1 SGHRS, CDR2 YFSETQ. V dropped 3 bases and J dropped 5 bases, with 17 bases sitting between them. Sequencing used immunoSEQ multiplex PCR; TCRdb keeps in-frame clones, though not all of them. The sample includes tens of thousands of clones, around 93% of them seen just once. This chain links TRBV5-1 with TRBJ2-2; D is perhaps TRBD2 (6 bases). Sequenced input: PBMCs. This receptor was taken from a woman aged 18-29 years in good health and CMV-seropositive. The CDR3, as DNA: TGCGCCAGCAGCTCAACACGACTAGGTTGGACCGGGGAGCTGTTTTTT. Translated: CASSSTRLGWTGELFF. Together with reference TRBV5-1 and TRBJ2-2, the CDR3 gives the full variable domain: KAGVTQTPRYLIKTRGQQVTLSCSPISGHRSVSWYQQTPGQGLQFLFEYFSETQRNKGNFPGRFSGRQFSNSRSEMNVSTLELGDSALYLCASSSTRLGWTGELFFGEGSRLTVL.